This T cell receptor (beta chain) appears in the sequencing data of a study of shared clonotypes between healthy human individuals. CDR1 and CDR2 from the germline V gene are KGHSH and LQKENI. V dropped 4 bases and J dropped 4 bases, with 10 bases sitting between them. The CDR3 spans 13 residues. The repertoire was sequenced with immunoSEQ multiplex PCR; TCRdb's copy has only in-frame clones and lacks some. In the table there are under 750,000 clones, approximately 72% of which are singletons. This receptor was taken from a woman aged 25 to 39 in good health. The chain combines TRBV18 with TRBJ1-1, with a tentative D call TRBD1 (5 bases). Input material: memory CD4+ T cells sorted from blood. Subset specified: CD45RA-negative fraction. The CDR3 reads CASSLGGGTEAFF. CDR3 bases: TGTGCCAGCTCACTTGGGGGGGGCACTGAAGCTTTCTTT.